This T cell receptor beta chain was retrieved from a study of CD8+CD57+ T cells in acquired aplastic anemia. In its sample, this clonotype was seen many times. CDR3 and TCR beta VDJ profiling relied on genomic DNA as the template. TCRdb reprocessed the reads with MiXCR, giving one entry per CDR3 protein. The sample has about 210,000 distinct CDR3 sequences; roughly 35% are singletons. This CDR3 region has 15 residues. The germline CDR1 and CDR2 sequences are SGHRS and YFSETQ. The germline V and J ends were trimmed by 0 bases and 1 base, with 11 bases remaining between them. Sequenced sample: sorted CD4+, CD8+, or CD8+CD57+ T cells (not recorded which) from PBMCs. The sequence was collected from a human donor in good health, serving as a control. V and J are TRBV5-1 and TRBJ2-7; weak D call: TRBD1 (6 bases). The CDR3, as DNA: TGCGCCAGCAGCTTGGCAAGGACAGCATCCTACGAGCAGTACTTC. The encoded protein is CASSLARTASYEQYF. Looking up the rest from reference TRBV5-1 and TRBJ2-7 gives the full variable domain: KAGVTQTPRYLIKTRGQQVTLSCSPISGHRSVSWYQQTPGQGLQFLFEYFSETQRNKGNFPGRFSGRQFSNSRSEMNVSTLELGDSALYLCASSLARTASYEQYFGPGTRLTVT.